The present entry profiles one T cell receptor (beta chain) with its context. The entry originates in a study of response to subunit inactivated influenza vaccine. The CDR3 covers 16 residues. Trimming stripped 4 bases from V and 1 base from J, with 17 bases between. From germline, CDR1 is SGHKS and CDR2 YYEKEE (reference sequence). MiXCR was run by TCRdb on the RT-PCR reads, yielding one entry per CDR3 protein. The data show roughly 540,000 distinct CDR3 sequences, with around a quarter seen just once and approximately 2.9% held by the top ten. These data are also associated with another study on T cells expressing NK-cell markers. That work adds: A 5'RACE template switching approach incorporating UMIs was used to make TCR beta cDNA. Unclear, still, was the HCMV specificity of the expanded NKG2C+ T cell clones.

The rearrangement uses TRBV5-5 and TRBJ1-2; D is undetermined. The source of this sequence is a man aged 50-59 years who received an inactivated influenza vaccine. The material sequenced was CD4+ T cells sorted from PBMCs, taken approximately 13 days after vaccination. CDR3 DNA sequence: TGTGCCAGCAGCCGCTGGTTAACAGCGGATAACTATGGCTACACCTTC. Translating gives CASSRWLTADNYGYTF.